The T cell receptor beta chain described here comes from a study of T-cell memory formation after mild COVID-19. Points from the study as a whole: CD4+ contracting clones were found mainly in CM and EM, and CD8+ ones in EMRA. Within pre-infection memory, some responding clones were found, suggesting cross-reactive memory joined. CD4/CD8 balance characterized clones contracting day 15 to 85, and CD4+ skew characterized later expanders.

Of note for this clonotype: Its antigen remains unknown.

Researchers used 5'RACE with constant-segment primers to make TCR alpha and TCR beta cDNA libraries that carry sample barcodes and UMIs. Each CDR3 protein is one row after TCRdb ran MiXCR on the 5' RACE reads. The sample consists of some 31,000 distinct CDR3 sequences, roughly 12% of them appearing once. Germline V lookup: CDR1 LGHNT, CDR2 FRNRAP. V was clipped by 1 base and J by 4 bases; unmatched bases: 2. The CDR3 consists of 14 residues. The sequencing input was PBMCs or a T cell subset sorted from them (not recorded which). The chain uses TRBV12-5 and TRBJ1-1; 8 bases agree with TRBD1. This TCR came from an adult woman who had mild COVID-19 (a few samples of this study predate the infection). Cell type and time point are not known. Here the CDR3 reads CASGLGTGITEAFF. The CDR3 DNA follows: TGTGCTAGTGGTTTGGGGACAGGGATCACTGAAGCTTTCTTT. Full variable domain (remainder filled in from reference TRBV12-5 and TRBJ1-1): DARVTQTPRHKVTEMGQEVTMRCQPILGHNTVFWYRQTMMQGLELLAYFRNRAPLDDSGMPKDRFSAEMPDATLATLKIQPSEPRDSAVYFCASGLGTGITEAFFGQGTRLTVV.